These 27 T cell receptor beta chains were all obtained from the same sample, sequenced in a study of T cell responses to AZD1222 COVID-19 vaccine. The data were produced by immunoSEQ multiplex PCR, yet TCRdb's version contains in-frame clones alone and is incomplete. The sample holds about 140,000 clones, around 89% seen once. The sample was peripheral blood, taken on day 0 of AZD1222 vaccination. Receptors were obtained from an adult in good health.

The chain is built from TRBV6-5 and TRBJ2-3; D is ambiguous. The CDR3 is made up of 16 amino acids. Germline CDR1 and CDR2: MNHEY and SVGAGI. Deletions cut 0 bases from V and 4 bases from J, with 14 bases between. The CDR3 here is CASSYSRLAEPDTQYF. CDR3 in DNA: TGTGCCAGCAGTTACTCCAGGTTGGCGGAGCCAGATACGCAGTATTTT.

This chain uses TRBV5-1 with TRBJ2-5; maybe TRBD2 (7 bases). The CDR3 covers 16 residues. Trimming removed 8 bases at V and 1 base at J, with 21 bases between. The germline gives CDR1 SGHRS, CDR2 YFSETQ. The CDR3 loop reads CARTPGGQGRQETQYF. The CDR3 nucleotides are TGCGCCAGAACGCCCGGGGGGCAGGGGCGCCAAGAGACCCAGTACTTC.

V and J are TRBV6-2 or TRBV6-3 and TRBJ1-4, with no clear D. The CDR3 is 11 amino acids. The germline V and J ends were trimmed by 6 bases and 7 bases, with 6 bases remaining between them. CDR1 and CDR2 (germline): MNHEY, SVGEGT. Written as DNA, the CDR3 is TGTGCCAGCAGCAAGACTGAAAAACTGTTTTTT. This translates into CASSKTEKLFF.

This chain joins TRBV7-2 and TRBJ1-2; a weak D match, TRBD1 (6 bases). V was clipped by 5 bases and J by 4 bases, with 17 bases between them. The V gene's germline CDR1 is SGHTA and CDR2 FQGNSA. CDR3 length: 15 residues. The CDR3 spells CASSPGGSHSYGYTF. The CDR3 DNA is TGTGCCAGCAGCCCCGGGGGCAGCCATAGCTATGGCTACACCTTC.

The chain recombines TRBV11-1 with TRBJ2-7, with D possibly matching TRBD2 (5 bases). The CDR3 consists of 14 residues. Germline CDR1 SGHAT, CDR2 FQDESV (reference sequence). Trimming removed 1 base from V and 2 bases from J, with 9 bases in between. The CDR3, as DNA: TGTGCCAGCAGCTTAGGGCTAGCAACCTACGAGCAGTACTTC. It encodes CASSLGLATYEQYF. Combining the CDR3 with reference TRBV11-1 and TRBJ2-7 gives the whole variable domain EAEVAQSPRYKITEKSQAVAFWCDPISGHATLYWYRQILGQGPELLVQFQDESVVDDSQLPKDRFSAERLKGVDSTLKIQPAELGDSAMYLCASSLGLATYEQYFGPGTRLTVT.

The chain recombines TRBV6-2 or TRBV6-3 with TRBJ2-7; D may be TRBD1 (6 bases). Between the trimmed V and J ends, which lost 6 bases and 4 bases, there was a span of 7 bases. The germline CDR1 and CDR2 sequences are MNHEY and SVGEGT. The CDR3 totals 11 residues. The CDR3 coding sequence is TGTGCCAGCAGCGACAGGTACGAGCAGTACTTC. Translation gives CASSDRYEQYF.

The V and J genes are TRBV5-1 and TRBJ2-2, with 12 bases aligning to TRBD2. The CDR3 is 17 amino acids. In germline, CDR1 is SGHRS, CDR2 YFSETQ. The trim removed 4 bases at V and 7 bases at J, leaving 11 bases unmatched. The DNA for the CDR3 is TGCGCCAGCAGCCCGGCTCCCCTAGCGGGAGGGCTCGGGGAGCTGTTTTTT. Protein product: CASSPAPLAGGLGELFF.

This clone was observed a single time. This sequence joins TRBV7-9 and TRBJ2-7; 8 nucleotides align to TRBD1. The CDR3 consists of 12 residues. The V segment lost 3 bases and the J segment 6 bases; nucleotides outside the gene matches: 1. Germline values: CDR1 SEHNR, CDR2 FQNEAQ (reference sequence). Written as DNA, the CDR3 is TGTGCCAGCAGCTTTGACAGGGGCGAGCAGTACTTC. It encodes CASSFDRGEQYF.

The V and J genes are TRBV19 and TRBJ2-4; no reliable D call. Germline CDR1 reads LNHDA; CDR2 reads SQIVND (reference sequence). Trimming removed 2 bases from V and 1 base from J, with 12 bases in between. The CDR3 extends over 16 amino acids. The CDR3 spells CASSIPSVSAKNIQYF. CDR3 coding DNA: TGTGCCAGTAGTATACCGTCGGTTTCCGCCAAAAACATTCAGTACTTC.

This clone was observed once. The genes are TRBV7-9 and TRBJ2-7; TRBD2 is a possible D gene (5 bases). The CDR3 is 14 amino acids. The germline V gene encodes CDR1 SEHNR and CDR2 FQNEAQ (reference sequence). V was trimmed by 1 base and J by 6 bases, leaving 13 bases between them. CDR3 sequence (DNA): TGTGCCAGCAGCTTAGTGGACTCGAGGGCCGAGCAGTACTTC. Protein product: CASSLVDSRAEQYF.

V gene TRBV5-6 combines with J gene TRBJ2-1; tentative D call: TRBD2 (6 bases). The CDR3 is 16 amino acids. CDR1 is SGHDT and CDR2 is YYEEEE in the germline V gene. Trimming stripped 4 bases from V and 0 bases from J, with 14 bases between. As DNA, the CDR3 is TGTGCCAGCAGCCGAGTCGCGGGACCCTCCTACAATGAGCAGTTCTTC. Its protein product is CASSRVAGPSYNEQFF.

The V and J genes are TRBV5-6 and TRBJ1-1; the D gene is possibly TRBD1 (6 bases). The CDR3 contains 14 residues. The V gene's germline CDR1 is SGHDT and CDR2 YYEEEE. Trimming shortened V by 1 base and J by 3 bases, and 10 bases separated the two germline ends. CDR3 protein: CASSLLGADTEAFF. The CDR3 coding sequence is TGTGCCAGCAGCTTGCTGGGGGCGGACACTGAAGCTTTCTTT.

This clone was counted between two and nine times. The chain employs TRBV5-1 and TRBJ1-5, with D unresolved. Trimming left V 0 bases short and J 0 bases short, with 7 bases between. Germline CDR1 SGHRS, CDR2 YFSETQ. The CDR3 is 15 residues long. This CDR3 reads CASSLGGNSNQPQHF. The DNA of the CDR3 is TGCGCCAGCAGCTTGGGAGGGAATAGCAATCAGCCCCAGCATTTT.

The chain couples TRBV5-1 to TRBJ2-5; no definite D call. Trimming removed 5 bases at V and 3 bases at J, with 5 bases between. The CDR3 covers 11 residues. Germline values: CDR1 SGHRS, CDR2 YFSETQ. CDR3 sequence (DNA): TGCGCCAGCAGAGGTGAAGAGACCCAGTACTTC. It encodes CASRGEETQYF.

The genes are TRBV9 and TRBJ1-5, with D perhaps TRBD1 (5 bases). Germline V gene lookup returns CDR1 SGDLS and CDR2 YYNGEE. CDR3 size: 15 residues. V was shortened by 0 bases and J by 0 bases, with 7 bases between the two germline ends. CDR3 in DNA: TGTGCCAGCAGCGTAGAGGGGAATAGCAATCAGCCCCAGCATTTT. Protein sequence: CASSVEGNSNQPQHF.

V gene TRBV30 combines with J gene TRBJ1-1; D not certain. Germline V gene sequence: CDR1 GTSNPN, CDR2 SVGIG (reference sequence). The ends were cut back, 4 bases at V and 4 bases at J, with 10 bases in the middle. The CDR3 length is 12 residues. The CDR3 nucleotides are TGTGCCTGGACCGAGGGAGGCACTGAAGCTTTCTTT. Translation gives CAWTEGGTEAFF.

The rearrangement links TRBV7-9 to TRBJ2-7, with unresolved D. The V gene's germline CDR1 is SEHNR and CDR2 FQNEAQ (reference sequence). The CDR3 runs to 14 residues. The V end was cut by 3 bases, the J end by 1 base, with 10 bases between. CDR3 sequence (DNA): TGTGCCAGCAGCTTGGCATCTCGATCCTACGAGCAGTACTTC. It encodes CASSLASRSYEQYF. Filled out from reference TRBV7-9 and TRBJ2-7, the complete variable domain reads DTGVSQNPRHKITKRGQNVTFRCDPISEHNRLYWYRQTLGQGPEFLTYFQNEAQLEKSRLLSDRFSAERPKGSFSTLEIQRTEQGDSAMYLCASSLASRSYEQYFGPGTRLTVT.

The rearrangement links TRBV9 to TRBJ1-3; maybe TRBD1 (6 bases). Looked up from germline, CDR1 is SGDLS and CDR2 is YYNGEE. This CDR3 contains 17 residues. V was pared by 0 bases and J by 4 bases, with 17 bases between. The CDR3 is CASSVESAGASGNTIYF. The CDR3 DNA is TGTGCCAGCAGCGTAGAATCGGCGGGGGCCAGCGGAAACACCATATATTTT.

V gene TRBV2 combines with J gene TRBJ2-7; D unclear. Trimming left V 8 bases short and J 0 bases short, with 11 bases between. Germline V gene sequence: CDR1 SNHLY, CDR2 FYNNEI. The CDR3 runs to 13 residues. The CDR3 region is CASGYFSSYEQYF. The DNA of the CDR3 is TGTGCCAGCGGGTACTTTAGCTCCTACGAGCAGTACTTC. The full variable domain, completed using reference TRBV2 and TRBJ2-7, is EPEVTQTPSHQVTQMGQEVILRCVPISNHLYFYWYRQILGQKVEFLVSFYNNEISEKSEIFDDQFSVERPDGSNFTLKIRSTKLEDSAMYFCASGYFSSYEQYFGPGTRLTVT.

This clone occurred a few times. This sequence joins TRBV19 and TRBJ2-7; maybe TRBD2 (5 bases). There are 13 residues in the CDR3. Between the trimmed V and J ends, which lost 6 bases and 3 bases, there was a span of 12 bases. Germline values: CDR1 LNHDA, CDR2 SQIVND (reference sequence). The CDR3 region has the DNA TGTGCCAGTAGGGACTCCTCTGGCTACGAGCAGTACTTC. Its protein is CASRDSSGYEQYF.

The rearrangement joins TRBV21-1 to TRBJ1-6; TRBD1 reflects the table's D call only, with no check against the DNA. TRBV21-1 corresponds to a pseudogene. This CDR3 spans 17 amino acids. The CDR3 sequence: CASSGTEGHVYNSPLHF. CDR3 DNA: TGTGCCAGCAGCGGCACAGAGGGACATGTCTATAATTCACCCCTCCACTTT.

A few counts support this clone. J is TRBJ2-7 and V is TRBV10-3, with 9 nucleotides matching TRBD1. Germline CDR1 reads ENHRY; CDR2 reads SYGVKD. The trim removed 2 bases at V and 4 bases at J, leaving 3 bases unmatched. The CDR3 totals 14 residues. This CDR3 reads CAISERDREYEQYF. The CDR3 coding sequence is TGTGCCATCAGTGAGCGGGACAGGGAGTACGAGCAGTACTTC.

The chain has TRBV7-9 and TRBJ2-5, with a tentative D call TRBD1 (6 bases). V shed 1 base and J shed 2 bases, with 8 bases lying between them. The CDR3 is 14 amino acids. Germline V gene lookup returns CDR1 SEHNR and CDR2 FQNEAQ (reference sequence). CDR3 bases: TGTGCCAGCAGCTTAGGGACAGTACAAGAGACCCAGTACTTC. It yields the protein CASSLGTVQETQYF.

CDR3: CASSLDRYEQYF. CDR3 DNA: TGTGCCAGCAGCTTGGACCGCTACGAGCAGTACTTC. The rearrangement uses TRBV6-5 and TRBJ2-7; D uncertain. In germline, CDR1 is MNHEY, CDR2 SVGAGI. V dropped 6 bases and J dropped 3 bases, with 9 bases sitting between them. This CDR3 is built from 12 residues.

The rearrangement links TRBV28 to TRBJ1-5; D gene uncertain. This CDR3 comprises 15 residues. Trimming left V 2 bases short and J 6 bases short, with 14 bases between. Germline V gene lookup returns CDR1 MDHEN and CDR2 SYDVKM. The CDR3 DNA follows: TGTGCCAGCAGTTTACCGTGGACCGGAGCTCAGCCCCAGCATTTT. Protein: CASSLPWTGAQPQHF.

The rearrangement links TRBV27 to TRBJ1-1, with D unresolved. V was cut by 3 bases and J by 5 bases, with 13 bases left in between. The CDR3 totals 14 residues. CDR1 and CDR2 from the germline V gene are MNHEY and SMNVEV (reference sequence). CDR3 sequence (DNA): TGTGCCAGCAGTTTTTTACAAATGAGAACTGAAGCTTTCTTT. Residues: CASSFLQMRTEAFF.

The V gene is TRBV18, the J gene TRBJ2-7; no definite D call. The CDR3 loop spans 15 amino acids. V was pared by 3 bases and J by 2 bases, with 14 bases between. Germline lookup yields CDR1 KGHSH and CDR2 LQKENI. CDR3 loop: CASSPDQRRTYEQYF. The CDR3 DNA reads TGTGCCAGCTCACCCGACCAGAGGCGAACCTACGAGCAGTACTTC.